This TCR beta chain was identified during a study of STAT5B mutations in CD4+ large granular lymphocyte leukemia. Study-level information: Healthy donors showed HLA-associated enrichment of the CDR3 'QG' motif.

Points from the study as a whole: Compared with healthy controls (2/35), patient top clones favored TRBV06 (8/27).

With regard to this clone: Its target is unknown.

The survey-level immunoSEQ assay was used. Sequencing was performed with immunoSEQ multiplex PCR; in TCRdb, only in-frame clones are kept and a portion is missing. The sample shows tens of thousands of clones, about three quarters of them seen only once. Control samples were healthy donors' buffy coats. The CDR3 has 15 residues. Germline V gives CDR1 SGHTA, CDR2 FQGNSA. V was cut by 2 bases and J by 0 bases, with 11 bases left in between. The chain uses TRBV7-2 and TRBJ2-7; no reliable D call. The sample was CD4+ T cells from blood buffy coats. The receptor was isolated from a human donor in good health. In DNA form, the CDR3 reads TGTGCCAGCAGCTTAAGTCATAGGAGCTCCTACGAGCAGTACTTC. It is translated as CASSLSHRSSYEQYF.